This entry concerns a single TCR beta chain. Its matching antigen is unknown. V lost 5 bases, J lost 2 bases, and 16 bases lay in between. Germline-derived CDR1 and CDR2 are MDHEN and SYDVKM. The CDR3 runs to 16 residues. The record originates from a study of cytomegalovirus exposure and HLA in healthy donors. Study details: HLA-typed donors were the source of 80 million to 90 million unique TCRs, which an early data release held. The study placed 80% to 85% of its roughly 430 genotyped donors in the Caucasian-associated ancestry cluster. Study-level results: Analysis was performed later, and it showed HLA-associated TCR beta chains to be more clonally expanded than equally common others.

Primers included in the PCR were 60 Vbeta and 13 Jbeta primers. Clones were read by immunoSEQ multiplex PCR, and TCRdb kept only the in-frame ones, dropping some. The sample includes 150,000 or so clones, roughly 80% of them seen just once. Donors showed nominal health when sampled, although they likely had unrecorded immune exposures. The clonotype was recovered from a woman between 40 and 50 years old in good health and CMV-seropositive. The chain couples TRBV28 to TRBJ1-5, with D maybe TRBD1 (5 bases). Sequencing was carried out using PBMCs. Here the CDR3 reads CASSLRWGRGNQPQHF. The CDR3 DNA is TGTGCCAGCAGTCTCCGGTGGGGCCGGGGCAATCAGCCCCAGCATTTT.